This TCR beta chain originates from a study of shared clonotypes between healthy human individuals. The CDR3 is 14 residues long. The germline gives CDR1 KGHSH, CDR2 LQKENI. V gave up 1 base and J gave up 4 bases, with 8 bases separating them. A single count supports this clone. Data came from immunoSEQ multiplex PCR; TCRdb stores just in-frame clones and leaves some out. The repertoire includes some 2,100,000 clones, approximately 95% of them detected once, and roughly 0.13% sits in the top ten. The sequencing sample was made of naive CD4+ T cells sorted from blood. Subset described: CD45RA+ positively selected. The clonotype was recovered from a man aged 18 to 30 in good health. V is TRBV18 and J is TRBJ1-3; unclear D gene. The CDR3 is CASSPLAEGNTIYF. CDR3 nucleotide sequence: TGTGCCAGCTCACCACTGGCAGAAGGAAACACCATATATTTT.